This T cell receptor beta chain was obtained from a study of cytomegalovirus exposure and HLA in healthy donors. Background on the study: The 130 or so validation repertoires used a platform that matched the one used for the approximately 690 first-cohort repertoires, as a later analysis reported.

The sample holds a few counts of this clone. Germline V gene sequence: CDR1 MNHNS, CDR2 SASEGT. There are 15 residues in the CDR3. V was clipped by 9 bases and J by 0 bases, with 15 bases between them. Libraries were prepared by immunoSEQ multiplex PCR; TCRdb keeps only in-frame clonotypes and omits some of them. The repertoire holds about 97,000 clones, with just under 95% as singletons. The gene calls are TRBV6-1 and TRBJ1-3, with TRBD1 as a possible D gene (5 bases). The receptor was isolated from a young woman in good health and CMV-seronegative. Input material: PBMCs. CDR3 sequence (DNA): TGTGCCAGACCACAGGCTGTAAGCTCTGGAAACACCATATATTTT. Translating it yields CARPQAVSSGNTIYF.